These T cell receptor beta chains were read from a single sample in a study of T cells in localized non-small cell lung cancer. The data were produced by immunoSEQ multiplex PCR, yet TCRdb's version contains in-frame clones alone and is incomplete. The sample shows about 16,000 clones, 85% to 90% of them seen only once. Sequenced here: peripheral blood, sampled before any cancer treatment. These receptors all come from a male donor aged 60 or older with stage II squamous cell lung carcinoma. The CDR3 runs from the conserved cysteine through the conserved F or W. The D gene is left open where the match is weak. Only part of the rows carry a size: once, few, many, or a class if the clone is expanded.

clone size: NA; D gene: NA; V gene: TRBV7-2; J gene: TRBJ2-5; CDR3 DNA: TGTGCCAGCAGTAGGGACTTGGAAGAGACCCAGTACTTC; CDR3 protein: CASSRDLEETQYF
clone size: NA; D gene: TRBD2; V gene: TRBV6-6; J gene: TRBJ2-3; CDR3 DNA: TGTGCCAGCAGTCTACTAGCGGGAGACTCTACAGATACGCAGTATTTT; CDR3 protein: CASSLLAGDSTDTQYF
clone size: NA; D gene: TRBD2; V gene: TRBV10-3; J gene: TRBJ2-5; CDR3 DNA: TGTGCCATCAGCTTAGCGGGAGTCGGTTCCCAAGAGACCCAGTACTTC; CDR3 protein: CAISLAGVGSQETQYF
clone size: NA; D gene: TRBD2; V gene: TRBV14; J gene: TRBJ2-3; CDR3 DNA: TGTGCCAGCAGCCAAGATTGGAAGCGGGAGAATGCAGATACGCAGTATTTT; CDR3 protein: CASSQDWKRENADTQYF
clone size: NA; D gene: NA; V gene: TRBV28; J gene: TRBJ2-5; CDR3 DNA: TGTGCCAGCAGTTTAGGCTTCGGACAGAAAGAGACCCAGTACTTC; CDR3 protein: CASSLGFGQKETQYF
clone size: once; D gene: TRBD1; V gene: TRBV7-6; J gene: TRBJ1-4; CDR3 DNA: TGTGCCAGCAGCCTTGAAGGTTTGGACAGGGCCCCAAAACTGTTTTTT; CDR3 protein: CASSLEGLDRAPKLFF
clone size: NA; D gene: NA; V gene: TRBV27; J gene: TRBJ1-5; CDR3 DNA: TGTGCCAGCAGTTTATCGTACTCACCAGGGCAGCCCCAGCATTTT; CDR3 protein: CASSLSYSPGQPQHF
clone size: NA; D gene: NA; V gene: TRBV27; J gene: TRBJ2-7; CDR3 DNA: TGTGCCAGCAGTTCCTCTTACGAGCAGTACTTC; CDR3 protein: CASSSSYEQYF
clone size: NA; D gene: NA; V gene: TRBV4-2; J gene: TRBJ2-7; CDR3 DNA: TGTGCCAGCAGCCCCCACCCGGCCTACGAGCAGTACTTC; CDR3 protein: CASSPHPAYEQYF
clone size: NA; D gene: NA; V gene: TRBV4-1; J gene: TRBJ1-2; CDR3 DNA: TGCGCCAGCAGCCAAGATCAACAGAGAGACCTCCTTAACTATGGCTACACCTTC; CDR3 protein: CASSQDQQRDLLNYGYTF
clone size: NA; D gene: TRBD2; V gene: TRBV4-2; J gene: TRBJ2-1; CDR3 DNA: TGTGCCAGCAGCCCGATGTTAGGACTAGCGCCTGAGCAGTTCTTC; CDR3 protein: CASSPMLGLAPEQFF
clone size: few; D gene: TRBD2; V gene: TRBV6-4; J gene: TRBJ2-3; CDR3 DNA: TGTGCCAGCAGTGAGGTCGCGGGGGGCACAGATACGCAGTATTTT; CDR3 protein: CASSEVAGGTDTQYF
clone size: NA; D gene: NA; V gene: TRBV15; J gene: TRBJ2-6; CDR3 DNA: TGTGCCACCAGCAGAGATGGGGGCTCTGGGGCCAACGTCCTGACTTTC; CDR3 protein: CATSRDGGSGANVLTF
clone size: NA; D gene: NA; V gene: TRBV5-1; J gene: TRBJ2-5; CDR3 DNA: TGCGCCAGCAGCGTAACGGACAGCCAAGAGACCCAGTACTTC; CDR3 protein: CASSVTDSQETQYF
clone size: NA; D gene: NA; V gene: TRBV5-6; J gene: TRBJ1-5; CDR3 DNA: TGTGCCAGCAGCTTGGGACAGCTTAATCAGCCCCAGCATTTT; CDR3 protein: CASSLGQLNQPQHF
clone size: NA; D gene: TRBD2; V gene: TRBV14; J gene: TRBJ2-7; CDR3 DNA: TGTGCCAGCAGCCTCGGACTAGCGGGAGTTTCACCCTACGAGCAGTACTTC; CDR3 protein: CASSLGLAGVSPYEQYF
clone size: NA; D gene: TRBD2; V gene: TRBV4-1; J gene: TRBJ2-7; CDR3 DNA: TGCGCCAGCAGCCAATTCGGGACTAGCGGGAGCTACGAGCAGTACTTC; CDR3 protein: CASSQFGTSGSYEQYF
clone size: once; D gene: NA; V gene: TRBV6-5; J gene: TRBJ2-7; CDR3 DNA: TGTGCCAGCAGACAAACAGGGTACCACGAGCAGTACTTC; CDR3 protein: CASRQTGYHEQYF
clone size: NA; D gene: TRBD1; V gene: TRBV15; J gene: TRBJ1-5; CDR3 DNA: TGTGCCACCAGCAGAGAGAAATTAGCCGGGACAGGGTATCAGCCCCAGCATTTT; CDR3 protein: CATSREKLAGTGYQPQHF
clone size: NA; D gene: NA; V gene: TRBV27; J gene: TRBJ2-7; CDR3 DNA: TGTGCCAGCAGTTTATCGATTCCCGGGGGCGGCGAGCAGTACTTC; CDR3 protein: CASSLSIPGGGEQYF
clone size: NA; D gene: TRBD2; V gene: TRBV6-6; J gene: TRBJ2-1; CDR3 DNA: TGTGCCAGCTGCGGCAGGGAGGGTGGGAATGAGCAGTTCTTC; CDR3 protein: CASCGREGGNEQFF
clone size: NA; D gene: NA; V gene: TRBV18; J gene: TRBJ2-3; CDR3 DNA: TGTGCCAGCTCACCAGGGCCCGGGACGGGGGATACGCAGTATTTT; CDR3 protein: CASSPGPGTGDTQYF
clone size: NA; D gene: NA; V gene: TRBV30; J gene: TRBJ2-5; CDR3 DNA: TGTGCCTGGAGTGAGGTTCAAGAGACCCAGTACTTC; CDR3 protein: CAWSEVQETQYF
clone size: once; D gene: TRBD1; V gene: TRBV5-1; J gene: TRBJ1-1; CDR3 DNA: TGCGCCAGCAGCTTGGGGACAGGGTTTGGTACTGAAGCTTTCTTT; CDR3 protein: CASSLGTGFGTEAFF
clone size: NA; D gene: TRBD2; V gene: TRBV9; J gene: TRBJ2-3; CDR3 DNA: TGTGCCAGCAGCGTAGGATTGGGGCAGCGGGAAGGCACAGATACGCAGTATTTT; CDR3 protein: CASSVGLGQREGTDTQYF
clone size: NA; D gene: TRBD2; V gene: TRBV18; J gene: TRBJ2-1; CDR3 DNA: TGTGCCAGCTCACCGGGCACGCCGGGACTAGCGGGAGGGCCCAGGAGAATCAATGAGCAGTTCTTC; CDR3 protein: CASSPGTPGLAGGPRRINEQFF
clone size: NA; D gene: NA; V gene: TRBV1; J gene: TRBJ2-6; CDR3 DNA: TGCACCAGCAGTAACACAAGTCGGGCCAACGTCCTGACTTTC; CDR3 protein: CTSSNTSRANVLTF
clone size: NA; D gene: NA; V gene: TRBV27; J gene: TRBJ2-7; CDR3 DNA: TGTGCCAGCAGTTTCATCCCCCGGTCGCCCTACGAGCAGTACTTC; CDR3 protein: CASSFIPRSPYEQYF
clone size: NA; D gene: NA; V gene: TRBV9; J gene: TRBJ1-1; CDR3 DNA: TGTGCCAGCAGCGCCCAGACAGAGTACACTGAAGCTTTCTTT; CDR3 protein: CASSAQTEYTEAFF
clone size: NA; D gene: NA; V gene: TRBV28; J gene: TRBJ2-2; CDR3 DNA: TGTGCCAGCAGCCCTCCGGCGAGGGGACGGGAGCTGTTTTTT; CDR3 protein: CASSPPARGRELFF
clone size: NA; D gene: NA; V gene: TRBV4-1; J gene: TRBJ1-5; CDR3 DNA: TGCGCCAGCAGCCAGACCCCGGCAGCGAGCAATCAGCCCCAGCATTTT; CDR3 protein: CASSQTPAASNQPQHF
clone size: NA; D gene: NA; V gene: TRBV29-1; J gene: TRBJ2-7; CDR3 DNA: TGCAGCGTTGGGACAGCGAGCTCCTACGAGCAGTACTTC; CDR3 protein: CSVGTASSYEQYF
clone size: NA; D gene: NA; V gene: TRBV18; J gene: TRBJ2-5; CDR3 DNA: TGTGCCAGCTCACATGAGCGGCAAGAGACCCAGTACTTC; CDR3 protein: CASSHERQETQYF
clone size: NA; D gene: TRBD1; V gene: TRBV19; J gene: TRBJ1-1; CDR3 DNA: TGTGCCAGTAGTATGCGTTTCGGGGAACAGGGGGTCCACGCTGAAGCTTTCTTT; CDR3 protein: CASSMRFGEQGVHAEAFF
clone size: NA; D gene: NA; V gene: TRBV5-1; J gene: TRBJ2-1; CDR3 DNA: TGCGCCAGCAGCTTGACAGGGCCGGATCTGCAGTTCTTC; CDR3 protein: CASSLTGPDLQFF
clone size: NA; D gene: NA; V gene: TRBV6-5; J gene: TRBJ1-5; CDR3 DNA: TGTGCCAGCAGAGAAAATTCCTATCAGCCCCAGCATTTT; CDR3 protein: CASRENSYQPQHF
clone size: NA; D gene: TRBD2; V gene: TRBV5-8; J gene: TRBJ2-7; CDR3 DNA: TGTGCCAGCAGCCGCGCGGTTACGGGAGGGTTCTCCTACGAGCAGTACTTC; CDR3 protein: CASSRAVTGGFSYEQYF
clone size: NA; D gene: TRBD1; V gene: TRBV19; J gene: TRBJ2-7; CDR3 DNA: TGTGCCAGTAGTATAGTATTGGGACAGAACTACGAGCAGTACTTC; CDR3 protein: CASSIVLGQNYEQYF
clone size: NA; D gene: NA; V gene: TRBV14; J gene: TRBJ2-7; CDR3 DNA: TGTGCCAGCAGCCAAGGAAGGAGTGTGACAGGTTTCTACGAGCAGTACTTC; CDR3 protein: CASSQGRSVTGFYEQYF
clone size: NA; D gene: NA; V gene: TRBV19; J gene: TRBJ2-1; CDR3 DNA: TGTGCCAGTAGTATAGGATTAGCGGAGCCCCAGCGGTTCTTC; CDR3 protein: CASSIGLAEPQRFF
clone size: NA; D gene: NA; V gene: TRBV2; J gene: TRBJ2-5; CDR3 DNA: TGTGCCACAGGAGGGAAGACCCAGTACTTC; CDR3 protein: CATGGKTQYF
clone size: NA; D gene: TRBD2; V gene: TRBV19; J gene: TRBJ2-1; CDR3 DNA: TGTGCCAGTAGCCTCAGACTAGCGGGAGGGCCAGCTAGCTCCTACAATGAGCAGTTCTTC; CDR3 protein: CASSLRLAGGPASSYNEQFF